Shown below are 14 T cell receptor beta chains from a single sample sequenced in a study of beta chain features in type 1 diabetes. Expressed TCRB transcripts were sequenced after all isolated RNA was converted to cDNA. Assay: immunoSEQ multiplex PCR; the TCRdb copy retains only in-frame clones and omits some. This sample has some 640,000 clones, with around 15% found just once. These TCRs are of unknown antigen specificity. Whole-study findings and limits: Patients with Type 1 diabetes showed moderately but significantly shorter TCRB CDR3s in all four CD4+ subsets.

Source material: naive CD4+ T cells from blood. These receptors originate from a man aged 18 to 29 with type 1 diabetes.

In its sample, this clone was seen a few times. The CDR3 loop is CASSYSGQGNTDTQYF. The CDR3 nucleotides are TGTGCCAGCAGTTACTCTGGACAGGGTAACACAGATACGCAGTATTTT. The chain carries TRBV6-6 and TRBJ2-3, with 8 bases that match TRBD1. The CDR3 is 16 amino acids. Trimming removed 0 bases from V and 2 bases from J; junction bases left unmatched: 4. The germline CDR1 and CDR2 sequences are MNHNY and SVGAGI (reference sequence).

This clone was seen a handful of times. The chain links TRBV7-2 to TRBJ2-1; the D is unclear. The CDR3 spans 14 residues. Germline V gives CDR1 SGHTA, CDR2 FQGNSA. V was shortened by 0 bases and J by 7 bases, with 10 bases between the two germline ends. This CDR3 reads CASSLAAEPNEQFF. DNA for the CDR3: TGTGCCAGCAGCTTAGCGGCCGAGCCGAATGAGCAGTTCTTC.

This clone was detected only a few times. The chain carries TRBV28 and TRBJ2-3; D unresolved. The length of the CDR3 is 12 residues. The germline gives CDR1 MDHEN, CDR2 SYDVKM. Trimming removed 5 bases from V and 1 base from J, with 4 bases in between. CDR3 residues: CASSTRTDTQYF. The CDR3, as DNA: TGTGCCAGCAGTACCCGCACAGATACGCAGTATTTT.

There are a few counts of this clone. The V call is TRBV30, the J call TRBJ1-5; 9 bases are a match to TRBD1. Germline V gene sequence: CDR1 GTSNPN, CDR2 SVGIG (reference sequence). This CDR3 is 16 amino acids long. Trimming cost V 3 bases and J 5 bases; bases outside gene matches: 11. CDR3 in DNA: TGTGCCTGGAGCGGACAGGGGACGAACATACATCAGCCCCAGCATTTT. Its protein is CAWSGQGTNIHQPQHF.

This clone has a handful of counts. This chain uses TRBV9 with TRBJ2-1; D is ambiguous. CDR1 is SGDLS and CDR2 is YYNGEE in the germline V gene. V lost 4 bases, J lost 4 bases, and 15 bases lay in between. This CDR3 is 15 amino acids long. The CDR3 DNA follows: TGTGCCAGCAGCCCCACTTCCTCATGGTACAATGAGCAGTTCTTC. This encodes CASSPTSSWYNEQFF.

This clone appeared a few times. A junction boundary mismatches the germline segment, possibly from a read error. The chain is built from TRBV2 and TRBJ2-5; 8 positions agree with TRBD1. Germline lookup yields CDR1 SNHLY and CDR2 FYNNEI. The CDR3 loop spans 12 amino acids. The CDR3 DNA reads as TGTGCCAGCAGTTCCAGTTACAGGGGGTCTGACTTC. Translating it yields CASSSSYRGSDF.

The rearrangement links TRBV30 to TRBJ2-1, with D perhaps matching TRBD2 (5 bases). Trimming removed 4 bases from V and 2 bases from J, with 15 bases in between. Germline assignment: CDR1 GTSNPN and CDR2 SVGIG (reference sequence). This CDR3 spans 15 amino acids. The CDR3 protein is CAWTVGGGAYNEQFF. The CDR3 nucleotides read TGTGCCTGGACCGTCGGCGGAGGAGCCTACAATGAGCAGTTCTTC.

This clone was counted once. V usage is TRBV18 and J usage is TRBJ2-3; D not certain. The CDR3 loop spans 13 amino acids. The V gene's germline CDR1 is KGHSH and CDR2 LQKENI. With 4 bases removed from V and 0 bases from J, the gap between germline ends came to 5 bases. CDR3 nucleotides: TGTGCCAGCTCACGGGCTAGCACAGATACGCAGTATTTT. The encoded protein is CASSRASTDTQYF.

This clone has a handful of counts. The chain recombines TRBV7-9 with TRBJ1-2; no reliable D call. The germline gives CDR1 SEHNR, CDR2 FQNEAQ (reference sequence). This CDR3 region has 14 residues. V shed 3 bases and J shed 6 bases, with 14 bases lying between them. The CDR3 sequence: CASSFLGFSDGYTF. The CDR3 DNA reads TGTGCCAGCAGCTTCCTAGGGTTTAGTGATGGCTACACCTTC.

V and J are TRBV18 and TRBJ1-2; 10 bases align to TRBD1. V lost 3 bases, J lost 6 bases, and 4 bases stayed unmatched. CDR1 and CDR2 (germline): KGHSH, LQKENI. The CDR3 extends over 14 amino acids. CDR3 sequence: CASSPTDRGDGYTF. The CDR3 DNA sequence: TGTGCCAGCTCACCGACGGACAGGGGGGATGGCTACACCTTC.

The chain employs TRBV9 and TRBJ1-4; the match to TRBD1 covers 9 bases. Trimming took 7 bases from V and 5 from J; bases not matched to a gene: 3. Germline CDR1 reads SGDLS; CDR2 reads YYNGEE. The CDR3 is made up of 13 amino acids. This CDR3 is CASGDRVNEKLFF. DNA of the CDR3: TGTGCCAGCGGGGACAGGGTAAATGAAAAACTGTTTTTT.

The rearrangement links TRBV27 to TRBJ2-1; TRBD2 aligns across 13 bases. CDR1 is MNHEY, CDR2 SMNVEV, per germline (reference sequence). Trimming cost V 7 bases and J 9 bases; bases outside gene matches: 12. The CDR3 contains 16 residues. The CDR3 DNA sequence: TGTGCCAGCACCTTATCCCGGACTAGCGGGGGTAGTGAGCAGTTCTTC. It yields the protein CASTLSRTSGGSEQFF.

The chain employs TRBV30 and TRBJ2-1; D unclear. Looked up from germline, CDR1 is GTSNPN and CDR2 is SVGIG (reference sequence). V was trimmed by 2 bases and J by 10 bases, leaving 12 bases between them. This CDR3 is built from 12 residues. CDR3 residues: CAWSPFEHEQFF. DNA for the CDR3: TGTGCCTGGAGTCCCTTCGAACACGAGCAGTTCTTC.

The J gene is TRBJ2-5, the V gene TRBV7-9; D possibly uses TRBD1 or TRBD2 (5 bases each). The length of the CDR3 is 13 residues. Germline V lookup: CDR1 SEHNR, CDR2 FQNEAQ (reference sequence). With 11 bases removed from V and 3 bases from J, the gap between germline ends came to 16 bases. The CDR3: CAGGEAVKETQYF. The CDR3 region has the DNA TGTGCCGGGGGAGAGGCTGTTAAAGAGACCCAGTACTTC.